This T cell receptor beta chain appears in the sequencing data of a study of CD8+CD57+ T cells in acquired aplastic anemia. It was patients with CD8+CD57+ cell expansion by flow cytometry who were chosen for sequencing. TCR beta VDJ and CDR3 profiling used genomic DNA as template. Via MiXCR, TCRdb re-called the reads, giving one row per CDR3 protein. Among 200,000 to 250,000 distinct CDR3 sequences listed, less than 75% were seen once. This CDR3 contains 14 residues. V shed 3 bases, J shed 0 bases, and the junction held 2 bases outside the gene matches. In germline, CDR1 is DFQATT, CDR2 SNEGSKA (reference sequence).

The V and J genes are TRBV20-1 and TRBJ2-1, with 7 bases fitting TRBD1. The origin of this receptor is a human donor with aplastic anemia. Sequencing was done on a sample of sorted CD4+, CD8+, or CD8+CD57+ T cells (not recorded which) from PBMCs. The CDR3 DNA reads as TGCAGTGCTAGGACAGGGAGCTCCTACAATGAGCAGTTCTTC. Protein sequence: CSARTGSSYNEQFF.